This passage covers 28 T cell receptor beta chains from one sample sequenced in a study of T cells after yellow fever vaccination. MiXCR, run by TCRdb on the 5' RACE reads, gives a single entry per CDR3 protein. Of a few hundred thousand distinct CDR3 sequences detected, around 6.8% appear once; the ten largest clones hold roughly a sixth. The starting material was PBMCs, obtained more than 40 days after the first yellow fever vaccination. These receptors were collected from a man aged 18 to 30 who received the YFV17D yellow fever vaccine.

This clonotype was observed a few times. The J gene is TRBJ2-3, the V gene TRBV20-1; 11 bases agree with TRBD2. This CDR3 is 19 amino acids long. J gave up 2 bases and V 1 base, and 14 bases lay outside the gene matches. CDR1 and CDR2 (germline): DFQATT, SNEGSKA (reference sequence). Here the CDR3 DNA reads TGCAGTGCTAGAGGCATACTAGCGGGGGCAGATACCCACACAGATACGCAGTATTTT. The encoded protein is CSARGILAGADTHTDTQYF.

This clonotype was seen more than once but under ten times. The chain combines TRBV4-3 with TRBJ2-4, with TRBD2 as a possible D gene (5 bases). The V gene lost 0 bases and the J gene lost 3 bases, with 9 bases spanning the gap. This CDR3 comprises 15 residues. Germline V gives CDR1 LGHNA, CDR2 YSLEER. In DNA, the CDR3 is TGCGCCAGCAGCCAAGATTACGCGGGCAAAAACATTCAGTACTTC. The encoded protein is CASSQDYAGKNIQYF.

Remarks on this clonotype: Germline and junction disagree at one end, which may indicate a read error. The chain is built from TRBV28 and TRBJ2-1; 8 positions match TRBD1. Germline V gene data show CDR1 as MDHEN and CDR2 as SYDVKM. The CDR3 length is 16 residues. The CDR3 spells CASLSQGRGLHNELFF. DNA of the CDR3: TGTGCCAGCCTCTCGCAAGGCAGGGGGCTCCACAATGAGCTGTTCTTC.

This clonotype came up many times. The J gene is TRBJ2-1, the V gene TRBV11-3, with 9 bases that match TRBD2. Germline CDR1 SGHNT, CDR2 YENEEA. V was clipped by 4 bases and J by 6 bases; unmatched bases: 13. The CDR3 is made up of 17 amino acids. The CDR3 sequence: CASSSEVRGGAVNEQFF. DNA for the CDR3: TGTGCCAGCAGCTCAGAGGTGCGCGGGGGGGCCGTCAATGAGCAGTTCTTC. Complete variable domain (other parts from reference TRBV11-3 and TRBJ2-1): EAGVVQSPRYKIIEKKQPVAFWCNPISGHNTLYWYLQNLGQGPELLIRYENEEAVDDSQLPKDRFSAERLKGVDSTLKIQPAELGDSAVYLCASSSEVRGGAVNEQFFGPGTRLTVL.

This clonotype was counted many times. The chain carries TRBV12-3 or TRBV12-4 and TRBJ1-6; tentatively, D is TRBD1 (5 bases). The CDR3 is 14 amino acids. Trimming stripped 7 bases from V and 10 bases from J, with 17 bases between. The CDR3 nucleotides are TGTGCCAGCACCACCGGGGGGATCCTCTCACCCCTCCACTTT. Translated, it gives CASTTGGILSPLHF.

This clonotype came up a few times. The genes are TRBV4-1 and TRBJ2-7; TRBD1 matches at 10 bases. Germline V gene lookup returns CDR1 MGHRA and CDR2 YSYEKL. This CDR3 is 14 amino acids long. V shed 4 bases, J shed 5 bases, and the junction held 5 bases outside the gene matches. This CDR3 is CASSRGQGGNEQYF. In DNA form, the CDR3 reads TGCGCCAGCAGCCGCGGACAGGGGGGGAACGAGCAGTACTTC.

A few counts support this clonotype. V gene TRBV5-1 combines with J gene TRBJ2-3; 9 nucleotides match TRBD2. The junction had 4 bases not matched to a gene; V was cut back by 5 bases and J by 0 bases. Germline-derived CDR1 and CDR2 are SGHRS and YFSETQ. The CDR3 sequence is 15 residues long. As DNA, the CDR3 is TGCGCCAGCAGTGTAGCGGGGGCCAGCACAGATACGCAGTATTTT. This gives the protein CASSVAGASTDTQYF.

This clonotype was observed at least ten times. This chain links TRBV5-1 with TRBJ2-1; the D gene could be TRBD1 or TRBD2 (6 bases each). The length of the CDR3 is 15 residues. The germline V gene encodes CDR1 SGHRS and CDR2 YFSETQ. V shed 2 bases and J shed 5 bases, with 14 bases lying between them. The CDR3 nucleotides are TGCGCCAGCAGCTTCGGGGGCAGGGGTAACAATGAGCAGTTCTTC. This sequence encodes CASSFGGRGNNEQFF.

This clonotype was recorded at least ten times. The chain carries TRBV5-5 and TRBJ2-1, with TRBD1 matching 7 bases. The length of the CDR3 is 14 residues. The ends lost 0 bases at V and 6 bases at J; junction bases unmatched: 3. Germline V CDR1 and CDR2: SGHKS, YYEKEE (reference sequence). DNA for the CDR3: TGTGCCAGCAGCTTGGATGACAGGGTCAATGAGCAGTTCTTC. This translates into CASSLDDRVNEQFF.

Only a few counts were recorded for this clonotype. V and J are TRBV7-2 and TRBJ2-7, with TRBD2 identical over 11 bases. The CDR3 runs to 16 residues. Trimming took 1 base from V and 1 from J; bases not matched to a gene: 3. Germline V gives CDR1 SGHTA, CDR2 FQGNSA. In DNA form, the CDR3 reads TGTGCCAGCAGCTTAGGACTAGCGGGGTCATCCTACGAGCAGTACTTC. It specifies CASSLGLAGSSYEQYF. The whole variable domain, remainder taken from reference TRBV7-2 and TRBJ2-7, is GAGVSQSPSNKVTEKGKDVELRCDPISGHTALYWYRQSLGQGLEFLIYFQGNSAPDKSGLPSDRFSAERTGGSVSTLTIQRTQQEDSAVYLCASSLGLAGSSYEQYFGPGTRLTVT.

This clonotype was seen many times. This sequence joins TRBV7-2 and TRBJ2-5; D not resolved. CDR3 length: 12 residues. The V gene's germline CDR1 is SGHTA and CDR2 FQGNSA. V lost 2 bases, J lost 10 bases, and 11 bases lay in between. The CDR3 loop reads CASSLPPRNQYF. Here the CDR3 DNA reads TGTGCCAGCAGCTTACCTCCCCGGAACCAGTACTTC.

This clonotype was seen only a few times. The rearrangement joins TRBV7-6 to TRBJ1-1; 9 bases match TRBD1. Germline CDR1 SGHVS, CDR2 FNYEAQ. The CDR3 loop spans 18 amino acids. V was clipped by 1 base and J by 7 bases; unmatched bases: 16. CDR3 sequence: CASSLGGRGTGFSDEAFF. CDR3 nucleotides: TGTGCCAGCAGCTTAGGCGGCCGGGGGACAGGGTTTAGTGATGAAGCTTTCTTT.

This clonotype was seen many times. The chain couples TRBV29-1 to TRBJ2-1, with D possibly TRBD1 on 6 matching bases. The CDR3 runs to 16 residues. Germline V CDR1 and CDR2: SQVTM, ANQGSEA. Trimming took 1 base from V and 12 from J, leaving 25 bases between them. CDR3 in amino acids: CSVEVKDSPPGFGQFF. In DNA form, the CDR3 reads TGCAGCGTTGAAGTCAAGGACAGCCCGCCGGGGTTTGGGCAGTTCTTC.

This clonotype was seen more than once but under ten times. J is TRBJ2-7 and V is TRBV5-1, with D tentatively TRBD2 (6 bases). V was shortened by 2 bases and J by 0 bases, with 9 bases between the two germline ends. From germline, CDR1 is SGHRS and CDR2 YFSETQ. This CDR3 spans 14 amino acids. The CDR3 protein is CASSFAGYSYEQYF. The CDR3 nucleotides are TGCGCCAGCAGCTTTGCGGGGTACTCCTACGAGCAGTACTTC.

In its sample, this clonotype was seen a few times. The chain has TRBV12-3 or TRBV12-4 and TRBJ1-2, with TRBD1 matching over 10 bases. V trimming: 6 bases; J trimming: 5 bases; junction bases outside the gene matches: 6. This CDR3 is built from 14 residues. The CDR3 DNA sequence: TGTGCCAGCAGAAGACAGGGGGCCGGGTATGGCTACACCTTC. Protein: CASRRQGAGYGYTF.

This chain connects TRBV14 to TRBJ1-2; D unclear. This CDR3 is built from 13 residues. CDR1 and CDR2 from the germline V gene are SGHDN and FVKESK. Trimming took 0 bases from V and 4 from J, leaving 6 bases between them. CDR3 in DNA: TGTGCCAGCAGCCAAGATGTTCGCTATGGCTACACCTTC. Translated, it gives CASSQDVRYGYTF.

The table lists this clonotype with a few counts. This chain links TRBV27 with TRBJ1-5; TRBD1 might be the D (5 bases). The germline CDR1 and CDR2 sequences are MNHEY and SMNVEV (reference sequence). The CDR3 spans 15 residues. The V end lost 1 base, the J end lost 2 bases, and 9 bases lay between the germline ends. The CDR3 sequence is CASSLFKGGNQPQHF. CDR3 in DNA: TGTGCCAGCAGTTTATTTAAAGGGGGCAATCAGCCCCAGCATTTT.

This clonotype was seen a few times. The chain couples TRBV29-1 to TRBJ1-2; TRBD1 is a possible D gene (5 bases). V lost 4 bases and J 4 bases, leaving 13 bases between the germline ends. The CDR3 spans 13 residues. Per germline, CDR1 SQVTM and CDR2 ANQGSEA. CDR3 in DNA: TGCAGCGTTGGAATGACCCAGGGCTATGGCTACACCTTC. Translation: CSVGMTQGYGYTF.

In this sample, this clonotype turned up many times. The gene calls are TRBV20-1 and TRBJ1-1; maybe TRBD1 (5 bases). Per germline, CDR1 DFQATT and CDR2 SNEGSKA (reference sequence). The CDR3 consists of 16 residues. With 5 bases removed from V and 4 bases from J, the gap between germline ends came to 23 bases. The CDR3, as DNA: TGCAGTGCTTTCGACCCTCTACAGGAAATGGGCACTGAAGCTTTCTTT. Its translation is CSAFDPLQEMGTEAFF.

In its sample, this clonotype was seen a few times. The chain combines TRBV30 with TRBJ2-2; D call uncertain. Trimming stripped 7 bases from V and 6 bases from J, with 15 bases between. Germline CDR1 and CDR2: GTSNPN and SVGIG (reference sequence). The CDR3 runs to 13 residues. The CDR3 reads CALQSRGSGELFF. In DNA, the CDR3 is TGTGCCTTGCAGTCCCGAGGATCCGGGGAGCTGTTTTTT.

V and J are TRBV6-1 and TRBJ2-2; D uncertain. The germline gives CDR1 MNHNS, CDR2 SASEGT. This CDR3 comprises 14 residues. V lost 6 bases, J lost 5 bases, and 13 bases lay in between. This CDR3 reads CASSRVGSTGELFF. CDR3 DNA: TGTGCCAGCAGCCGCGTAGGTTCAACCGGGGAGCTGTTTTTT.

On this clonotype: A clone one base away is much larger, so this may be a read error. This chain joins TRBV14 and TRBJ2-6; D is unclear. Germline V lookup: CDR1 SGHDN, CDR2 FVKESK. CDR3 size: 14 residues. CDR3 region: CASSQSSEANVLTF. DNA of the CDR3: TGTGCCAGCAGCCAAAGCTCTGAGGCCAACGTCCTGACTTTC.

The V and J genes are TRBV18 and TRBJ2-1; 7 nucleotides match TRBD2. Germline V gives CDR1 KGHSH, CDR2 LQKENI. The CDR3 has 14 amino acids. The junction had 3 bases not matched to a gene; V was cut back by 2 bases and J by 5 bases. CDR3 nucleotide sequence: TGTGCCAGCTCACCATGGGGGGGGAACAATGAGCAGTTCTTC. As protein: CASSPWGGNNEQFF.

V is TRBV7-9 and J is TRBJ2-1; 12 bases agree with TRBD2. Per the germline V gene, CDR1 is SEHNR and CDR2 is FQNEAQ (reference sequence). The CDR3 runs 15 residues. Trimming at V came to 4 bases and at J to 6 bases, leaving 4 bases not matched to a gene. This chain's CDR3 is CASSSVTSGGNEQFF. In nucleotides, the CDR3 is TGTGCCAGCAGCTCGGTGACTAGCGGGGGCAATGAGCAGTTCTTC.

This clonotype was seen only a few times. The J gene is TRBJ1-6, the V gene TRBV6-1, with 7 bases lining up with TRBD1. The CDR3 is 14 amino acids. Per germline, CDR1 MNHNS and CDR2 SASEGT. V lost 6 bases to trimming and J lost 8 bases; unmatched junction nucleotides: 7. In DNA form, the CDR3 reads TGTGCCAGCAGACAACAGGGGATTTATTCACCCCTCCACTTT. Its translation: CASRQQGIYSPLHF.

This clonotype was recorded a few times. V and J are TRBV3-1 and TRBJ1-5; D perhaps matches TRBD1 (5 bases). The germline gives CDR1 LGHDT, CDR2 YNNKEL (reference sequence). Deletions cut 1 base from V and 5 bases from J, with 15 bases between. The CDR3 runs 16 residues. The CDR3 DNA is TGTGCCAGCAGCCAAGCCGGGGGGGGTGGTGATCAGCCCCAGCATTTT. Residues: CASSQAGGGGDQPQHF.

V usage is TRBV24-1 and J usage is TRBJ2-1; a possible D gene is TRBD1 (6 bases). The CDR3 runs 15 residues. V was clipped by 7 bases and J by 4 bases, with 16 bases between them. The germline gives CDR1 KGHDR, CDR2 SFDVKD. CDR3 region: CATRDQGKGYNEQFF. CDR3 DNA sequence: TGTGCCACCAGGGACCAGGGGAAGGGTTACAATGAGCAGTTCTTC.

The chain combines TRBV6-1 with TRBJ1-2; no clear D gene. Trimming stripped 6 bases from V and 5 bases from J, with 4 bases between. This CDR3 spans 10 amino acids. Germline V CDR1 and CDR2: MNHNS, SASEGT. The CDR3 DNA follows: TGTGCCAGCAGGGATTATGGCTACACCTTC. It translates to CASRDYGYTF.